This T cell receptor beta chain came from a study of cytomegalovirus exposure and HLA in healthy donors. Use of 60 Vbeta and 13 Jbeta primers characterized the PCR. Profiling relied on immunoSEQ multiplex PCR, and the TCRdb table lists in-frame clones only, not all of them. The sample has about 170,000 clones; 80% to 85% are singletons. The source of this sequence is a boy aged 2 to 9 in good health and CMV-seronegative. Sequencing was performed on PBMCs.

CDR3 protein: CASSDSSSAEAFF. DNA of the CDR3: TGTGCCAGCAGTGACTCTAGCAGCGCTGAAGCTTTCTTT. This chain connects TRBV6-4 to TRBJ1-1, with no clear D. The V end lost 0 bases, the J end lost 6 bases, and 8 bases lay between the germline ends. CDR1 is MRHNA and CDR2 is SNTAGT in the germline V gene. CDR3 size: 13 residues.